Following are 21 T cell receptor beta chains from one sample sequenced in a study of T cell changes during pregnancy in multiple sclerosis. The protocol was immunoSEQ multiplex PCR, while the TCRdb copy is restricted to in-frame clones and leaves out a portion. The profile shows about 16,000 clones, around 97% of them singletons. Sequenced here: peripheral blood, sampled in the third trimester of pregnancy. The receptor source for this set is a female donor with multiple sclerosis, enrolled in a pregnancy study.

The chain recombines TRBV5-5 with TRBJ1-2, with 12 positions matching TRBD1. V trimming: 4 bases; J trimming: 2 bases; junction bases outside the gene matches: 6. Germline V gene sequence: CDR1 SGHKS, CDR2 YYEKEE (reference sequence). The CDR3 has 16 residues. CDR3 DNA sequence: TGTGCCAGCAGCCCCGGGACAGGGGGCCTGAACTATGGCTACACCTTC. Encoded protein: CASSPGTGGLNYGYTF.

This clone was found once. The chain carries TRBV28 and TRBJ1-1; a possible D gene is TRBD1 (5 bases). V was pared by 4 bases and J by 6 bases, with 18 bases between. CDR3 length: 15 amino acids. CDR1 is MDHEN, CDR2 SYDVKM, per germline. DNA for the CDR3: TGTGCCAGCAGTTGGGATGGGGCCTCGGGCGCTGAAGCTTTCTTT. Translated: CASSWDGASGAEAFF.

This clone appeared a single time. This chain connects TRBV6-5 to TRBJ1-1, with 7 bases lining up with TRBD1. The ends lost 5 bases at V and 7 bases at J; junction bases unmatched: 13. Germline V gene lookup returns CDR1 MNHEY and CDR2 SVGAGI. The CDR3 is 15 residues long. The CDR3 nucleotides are TGTGCCAGCAGTCTATCAAGGACAGGTGTTTATGAAGCTTTCTTT. Protein product: CASSLSRTGVYEAFF.

The chain joins TRBV5-1 to TRBJ2-1; possibly TRBD2 for D (6 bases). Germline CDR1 SGHRS, CDR2 YFSETQ. V was shortened by 5 bases and J by 4 bases, with 16 bases between the two germline ends. CDR3 length equals 15 residues. The CDR3 reads CASSLEDGGYNEQFF. CDR3 sequence (DNA): TGCGCCAGCAGTCTAGAGGACGGAGGGTACAATGAGCAGTTCTTC.

V usage is TRBV6-5 and J usage is TRBJ2-3; weak D call: TRBD2 (7 bases). This CDR3 spans 15 amino acids. Trimming stripped 6 bases from V and 4 bases from J, with 17 bases between. The germline CDR1 and CDR2 sequences are MNHEY and SVGAGI. For the CDR3, the DNA is TGTGCCAGCAGGTCATTAAGGGGGAGGGCAGATACGCAGTATTTT. Encoded protein: CASRSLRGRADTQYF.

The rearrangement uses TRBV6-4 and TRBJ2-2; possible D gene TRBD1, 7 bases. Germline V CDR1 and CDR2: MRHNA, SNTAGT. V lost 3 bases and J lost 4, with 9 bases in between. The CDR3 extends over 14 amino acids. CDR3 amino acids: CASSEQGGTGELFF. CDR3 in DNA: TGTGCCAGCAGTGAGCAGGGGGGCACCGGGGAGCTGTTTTTT.

This clone was detected only once. The rearrangement links TRBV27 to TRBJ1-5; no clear D gene. CDR3 length: 15 amino acids. Trimming pared 5 bases from V and 0 bases from J, leaving 11 bases between. In germline, CDR1 is MNHEY, CDR2 SMNVEV (reference sequence). The CDR3 is CASSARRSSNQPQHF. The CDR3 DNA sequence: TGTGCCAGCAGTGCCCGCCGGTCTAGCAATCAGCCCCAGCATTTT.

V and J are TRBV9 and TRBJ2-5, with 13 bases identical to TRBD2. The CDR3 sequence is 18 residues long. V lost 4 bases to trimming and J lost 5 bases; unmatched junction nucleotides: 14. The V gene's germline CDR1 is SGDLS and CDR2 YYNGEE. CDR3 DNA: TGTGCCAGCAGCCCCTCCTGGACTAGCGGGGGCCTAGGGGAGACCCAGTACTTC. Its protein product is CASSPSWTSGGLGETQYF.

The rearrangement joins TRBV7-2 to TRBJ2-1, with TRBD1 as a possible D gene (6 bases). The CDR3 is 15 residues long. CDR1 is SGHTA and CDR2 is FQGNSA in the germline V gene. The germline V and J ends were trimmed by 5 bases and 1 base, with 12 bases remaining between them. The CDR3 DNA sequence: TGTGCCAGCAGCCGCCGACAGGAGTCCTACAATGAGCAGTTCTTC. Protein: CASSRRQESYNEQFF.

This chain joins TRBV20-1 and TRBJ2-5; a weak D match, TRBD2 (5 bases). V lost 7 bases to trimming and J lost 2 bases, with 8 bases between them. Germline V gene sequence: CDR1 DFQATT, CDR2 SNEGSKA (reference sequence). The CDR3 totals 11 residues. CDR3 DNA sequence: TGCAGTGTACCGGGGCAAGAGACCCAGTACTTC. Protein product: CSVPGQETQYF.

The chain is built from TRBV4-2 and TRBJ1-1; 8 bases fit TRBD1. CDR1 and CDR2 (germline): LGHNA, YNFKEQ. The CDR3 is 15 residues long. Germline trimming cut 1 base from V and 1 base from J; bases unmatched to any gene: 2. CDR3 sequence: CASSQGGTGNTEAFF. In DNA, the CDR3 is TGTGCCAGCAGCCAAGGAGGGACAGGGAACACTGAAGCTTTCTTT.

V usage is TRBV30 and J usage is TRBJ1-5; possible D gene TRBD1, 5 bases. There are 13 residues in the CDR3. Trimming cost V 5 bases and J 0 bases, with 8 bases left between them. Per germline, CDR1 GTSNPN and CDR2 SVGIG (reference sequence). CDR3 amino acids: CAWGADSNQPQHF. The CDR3 region has the DNA TGTGCCTGGGGGGCGGATAGCAATCAGCCCCAGCATTTT.

The chain links TRBV6-1 to TRBJ2-1, with D possibly being TRBD1 (5 bases). V lost 5 bases, J lost 6 bases, and 14 bases lay in between. The CDR3 consists of 14 residues. Germline V gene sequence: CDR1 MNHNS, CDR2 SASEGT. CDR3 DNA sequence: TGTGCCAGCAGTAGGTCCCAGGGCGGCAATGAGCAGTTCTTC. Amino acids: CASSRSQGGNEQFF.

V gene TRBV28 combines with J gene TRBJ2-3, with no clear D. The CDR3 contains 12 residues. The germline V gene encodes CDR1 MDHEN and CDR2 SYDVKM. Trimming left V 5 bases short and J 2 bases short, with 5 bases between. CDR3 DNA: TGTGCCAGCAGTCCCTACACAGATACGCAGTATTTT. Residues: CASSPYTDTQYF.

The chain links TRBV18 to TRBJ2-7; D might be TRBD1 (6 bases). Trimming shortened V by 4 bases and J by 6 bases, and 10 bases separated the two germline ends. The CDR3 length is 12 residues. Germline-derived CDR1 and CDR2 are KGHSH and LQKENI. DNA for the CDR3: TGTGCCAGCTCACGGGACAAAGGCGAGCAGTACTTC. Translated: CASSRDKGEQYF.

The J gene is TRBJ2-1, the V gene TRBV7-2, with D maybe TRBD1 (6 bases). The CDR3 has 12 residues. Trimming cost V 10 bases and J 7 bases, with 14 bases left between them. The V gene's germline CDR1 is SGHTA and CDR2 FQGNSA. The CDR3 protein is CAIQGIENEQFF. Here the CDR3 DNA reads TGTGCCATACAGGGTATCGAAAATGAGCAGTTCTTC.

The chain links TRBV19 to TRBJ1-2; perhaps TRBD1 as D (6 bases). Trimming took 1 base from V and 2 from J, leaving 14 bases between them. CDR3 length: 16 amino acids. The germline gives CDR1 LNHDA, CDR2 SQIVND (reference sequence). CDR3 amino acids: CASSIVGAGDNYGYTF. In nucleotides, the CDR3 is TGTGCCAGTAGTATAGTAGGGGCAGGGGACAACTATGGCTACACCTTC.

This rearrangement joins TRBV6-1 to TRBJ1-6, with 10 bases that match TRBD1. CDR1 and CDR2 from the germline V gene are MNHNS and SASEGT. The CDR3 is 15 residues long. J lost 6 bases, V lost 6 bases, and 5 bases had no gene match. CDR3 coding DNA: TGTGCCAGCAGCCAACGGGACAGGGGTAATTCACCCCTCCACTTT. This codes for CASSQRDRGNSPLHF.

This clone was detected only once. This chain links TRBV4-1 with TRBJ1-1; D is ambiguous. The CDR3 length is 15 residues. V was clipped by 0 bases and J by 4 bases, with 12 bases between them. The germline gives CDR1 MGHRA, CDR2 YSYEKL. In DNA form, the CDR3 reads TGCGCCAGCAGCCAAGACTCAGTTGACATCACTGAAGCTTTCTTT. It encodes CASSQDSVDITEAFF.

The chain joins TRBV27 to TRBJ2-1, with 7 bases matching TRBD1. Germline CDR1 MNHEY, CDR2 SMNVEV (reference sequence). J lost 7 bases, V lost 3 bases, and 12 bases had no gene match. The CDR3 covers 16 residues. CDR3 sequence reads: CASSFDRAPMWNEQFF. Here the CDR3 DNA reads TGTGCCAGCAGTTTTGACAGGGCCCCAATGTGGAATGAGCAGTTCTTC.

V usage is TRBV5-1 and J usage is TRBJ1-5; D gene uncertain. This CDR3 comprises 15 residues. V gave up 4 bases and J gave up 1 base, with 12 bases separating them. CDR1 is SGHRS and CDR2 is YFSETQ in the germline V gene. The CDR3 DNA reads TGCGCCAGCAGCCTTGGGCCTGGCAGCAATCAGCCCCAGCATTTT. As protein: CASSLGPGSNQPQHF.